The 31 T cell receptor beta chains reported below all come from one sample, sequenced in a study of PD-1 blockade in mismatch repair-deficient tumors. The repertoire was sequenced with immunoSEQ multiplex PCR; TCRdb's copy has only in-frame clones and lacks some. Of some 84,000 clones listed, about 85% are singletons. The source was peripheral blood, collected 12 weeks after starting pembrolizumab. The source is an adult with mismatch repair-deficient cancer.

This clone was recorded once. V is TRBV7-3 and J is TRBJ2-5; 12 nucleotides align to TRBD1. CDR3 length: 15 amino acids. V was clipped by 4 bases and J by 4 bases; unmatched bases: 4. Per germline, CDR1 SGHTA and CDR2 FQGTGA. Here the CDR3 DNA reads TGTGCCAGCAGCTCGGGACAGGGGGCGCGAGAGACCCAGTACTTC. Translation gives CASSSGQGARETQYF.

This chain connects TRBV7-8 to TRBJ1-5; maybe TRBD1 (5 bases). Germline V gene sequence: CDR1 SGHVS, CDR2 FQNEAQ. V lost 0 bases and J 4 bases, leaving 7 bases between the germline ends. This CDR3 region has 14 residues. CDR3: CASSLAGENQPQHF. The CDR3, as DNA: TGTGCCAGCAGCTTAGCAGGGGAAAATCAGCCCCAGCATTTT.

The CDR3 sequence: CASSDSAGDSYNEQFF. Here the CDR3 DNA reads TGTGCCAGCAGTGACTCAGCGGGAGACTCCTACAATGAGCAGTTCTTC. The J gene is TRBJ2-1, the V gene TRBV6-4, with 8 bases lining up with TRBD2. Trimming cost V 0 bases and J 0 bases; bases outside gene matches: 1. CDR1 and CDR2 (germline): MRHNA, SNTAGT. The CDR3 is 16 amino acids.

V usage is TRBV5-1 and J usage is TRBJ2-5; 11 bases are shared with TRBD2. The CDR3 runs 16 residues. Trimming at V came to 1 base and at J to 1 base, leaving 3 bases not matched to a gene. CDR1 and CDR2 (germline): SGHRS, YFSETQ. The CDR3, as DNA: TGCGCCAGCAGCTTGACTAGCGGGAGAGCCCAAGAGACCCAGTACTTC. Translation: CASSLTSGRAQETQYF.

The chain combines TRBV11-3 with TRBJ1-5, with unresolved D. CDR3 size: 14 residues. V was trimmed by 0 bases and J by 4 bases, leaving 7 bases between them. Germline CDR1 is SGHNT and CDR2 is YENEEA. As DNA, the CDR3 is TGTGCCAGCAGCTTAGATTCGGTTAATCAGCCCCAGCATTTT. Its translation: CASSLDSVNQPQHF.

The CDR3 region has the DNA TGTGCCATCAGTGAGTCTGGGGATAGCTCCTACGAGCAGTACTTC. It yields the protein CAISESGDSSYEQYF. The rearrangement links TRBV10-3 to TRBJ2-7, with unresolved D. The germline gives CDR1 ENHRY, CDR2 SYGVKD. With 0 bases removed from V and 0 bases from J, the gap between germline ends came to 9 bases. The CDR3 extends over 15 amino acids.

The chain uses TRBV5-1 and TRBJ1-5; TRBD1 matches at 8 bases. Losses at the gene ends were 4 bases for V and 6 bases for J; bases not matched to a gene: 6. This CDR3 comprises 14 residues. Germline CDR1 reads SGHRS; CDR2 reads YFSETQ. The DNA for the CDR3 is TGCGCCAGCAGCCCGGCAGGGGGCGGTCAGCCCCAGCATTTT. This translates into CASSPAGGGQPQHF.

The genes are TRBV5-1 and TRBJ2-3; D is ambiguous. V lost 4 bases to trimming and J lost 2 bases, with 14 bases between them. Germline-derived CDR1 and CDR2 are SGHRS and YFSETQ. The CDR3 is 15 amino acids. CDR3 DNA: TGCGCCAGCAGCCCCGTATCCCAGGCCACAGATACGCAGTATTTT. It translates to CASSPVSQATDTQYF.

The CDR3 is CASSQSTGEPYEQYF. The CDR3 DNA is TGTGCCAGCAGCCAGAGCACAGGGGAGCCCTACGAGCAGTACTTC. The gene calls are TRBV14 and TRBJ2-7; TRBD1 agrees at 7 bases. CDR1 is SGHDN and CDR2 is FVKESK in the germline V gene. J was trimmed by 2 bases and V by 3 bases; bases with no gene match: 7. The CDR3 consists of 15 residues.

The V and J genes are TRBV7-3 and TRBJ2-3; D may be TRBD2 (5 bases). The CDR3 sequence is 15 residues long. Germline CDR1 SGHTA, CDR2 FQGTGA. Trimming shortened V by 6 bases and J by 6 bases, and 19 bases separated the two germline ends. The DNA of the CDR3 is TGTGCCAGCAGTCCGGCCGAGGGTGAACTTGATACGCAGTATTTT. Translation: CASSPAEGELDTQYF.

This clone was seen a handful of times. V and J are TRBV27 and TRBJ2-7; D ambiguous. The CDR3 spans 15 residues. With 6 bases removed from V and 6 bases from J, the gap between germline ends came to 21 bases. The germline V gene encodes CDR1 MNHEY and CDR2 SMNVEV (reference sequence). CDR3 region: CASSRTEGQAPEQYF. The CDR3 DNA reads as TGTGCCAGCAGCCGAACTGAAGGTCAGGCGCCCGAGCAGTACTTC.

The rearrangement uses TRBV5-1 and TRBJ2-7; D possibly corresponds to TRBD1 (5 bases). The ends were cut back, 0 bases at V and 5 bases at J, with 9 bases in the middle. Germline CDR1 SGHRS, CDR2 YFSETQ. This CDR3 is built from 13 residues. The chain's CDR3 is CASSLGPGNEQYF. As DNA, the CDR3 is TGCGCCAGCAGCTTGGGTCCAGGGAACGAGCAGTACTTC.

The CDR3 coding sequence is TGCAGCGTTGGGGACAGGGCCTTTCCCTATGGCTACACCTTC. It specifies CSVGDRAFPYGYTF. The rearrangement joins TRBV29-1 to TRBJ1-2; 9 bases line up with TRBD1. The junction had 7 bases not matched to a gene; V was cut back by 4 bases and J by 4 bases. The CDR3 covers 14 residues. CDR1 SQVTM and CDR2 ANQGSEA come from the germline V gene. The full variable domain, with the rest looked up from reference TRBV29-1 and TRBJ1-2, is SAVISQKPSRDICQRGTSLTIQCQVDSQVTMMFWYRQQPGQSLTLIATANQGSEATYESGFVIDKFPISRPNLTFSTLTVSNMSPEDSSIYLCSVGDRAFPYGYTFGSGTRLTVV.

This chain uses TRBV2 with TRBJ1-3; unclear D gene. V gave up 1 base and J gave up 0 bases, with 13 bases separating them. Per germline, CDR1 SNHLY and CDR2 FYNNEI. This CDR3 has 17 amino acids. CDR3 sequence: CASSEGRGYLSGNTIYF. In DNA, the CDR3 is TGTGCCAGCAGTGAAGGGCGAGGATACCTCTCTGGAAACACCATATATTTT.

The V gene is TRBV6-6, the J gene TRBJ1-4; 8 nucleotides agree with TRBD1. The CDR3 is made up of 14 amino acids. V lost 5 bases, J lost 4 bases, and 3 bases stayed unmatched. Germline V gives CDR1 MNHNY, CDR2 SVGAGI (reference sequence). The chain's CDR3 is CASSKTGDNEKLFF. CDR3 bases: TGTGCCAGCAGTAAGACAGGGGATAATGAAAAACTGTTTTTT.

The DNA of the CDR3 is TGTGCCAGCAGCCCTACTAGCGTAAGCACAGATACGCAGTATTTT. It specifies CASSPTSVSTDTQYF. The chain couples TRBV7-2 to TRBJ2-3; 7 bases are a match to TRBD2. The CDR3 contains 15 residues. Per germline, CDR1 SGHTA and CDR2 FQGNSA. V lost 5 bases and J lost 0; bases outside the gene matches: 5.

This sequence joins TRBV30 and TRBJ1-5; 9 bases are a match to TRBD1. Germline CDR1 is GTSNPN and CDR2 is SVGIG (reference sequence). The CDR3 is made up of 15 amino acids. V gave up 3 bases and J gave up 3 bases; unmatched junction bases: 6. The CDR3, as DNA: TGTGCCTGGAGGAGACAGGGGGGGTACAATCAGCCCCAGCATTTT. Protein sequence: CAWRRQGGYNQPQHF. The variable domain in full, completed from reference TRBV30 and TRBJ1-5, reads SQTIHQWPATLVQPVGSPLSLECTVEGTSNPNLYWYRQAAGRGLQLLFYSVGIGQISSEVPQNLSASRPQDRQFILSSKKLLLSDSGFYLCAWRRQGGYNQPQHFGDGTRLSIL.

The gene calls are TRBV5-1 and TRBJ2-7; 10 positions agree with TRBD1. V gave up 2 bases and J gave up 4 bases; unmatched junction bases: 9. The V gene's germline CDR1 is SGHRS and CDR2 YFSETQ. The CDR3 is 16 amino acids. The CDR3 region is CASSFTGQGSSYEQYF. The CDR3 bases are TGCGCCAGCAGCTTTACGGGACAGGGGAGCTCGTACGAGCAGTACTTC.

This chain connects TRBV27 to TRBJ2-7, with 8 bases that match TRBD1. The V segment lost 2 bases and the J segment 5 bases; nucleotides outside the gene matches: 8. Germline CDR1 reads MNHEY; CDR2 reads SMNVEV (reference sequence). The CDR3 extends over 15 amino acids. The CDR3 reads CASSLVGTGGHEQYF. DNA of the CDR3: TGTGCCAGCAGTTTAGTCGGGACAGGAGGCCACGAGCAGTACTTC.

The CDR3 is CASSLVSTGSYEQYF. The CDR3, as DNA: TGTGCCAGCAGTTTAGTTTCGACAGGGAGCTACGAGCAGTACTTC. V and J are TRBV27 and TRBJ2-7; TRBD1 matches 7 bases. Germline assignment: CDR1 MNHEY and CDR2 SMNVEV (reference sequence). The CDR3 is 15 residues long. The trim removed 2 bases at V and 3 bases at J, leaving 7 bases unmatched.

V usage is TRBV27 and J usage is TRBJ1-1; no clear D. Deletions cut 1 base from V and 1 base from J, with 4 bases between. The V gene's germline CDR1 is MNHEY and CDR2 SMNVEV (reference sequence). This CDR3 contains 13 residues. The CDR3 DNA reads TGTGCCAGCAGTTTATTCGGGAACACTGAAGCTTTCTTT. This gives the protein CASSLFGNTEAFF.

This clone occurred a few times. This chain connects TRBV5-1 to TRBJ2-3, with 9 bases matching TRBD2. V shed 4 bases and J 2 bases; nucleotides not matched to a gene: 8. The CDR3 length is 16 residues. In germline, CDR1 is SGHRS, CDR2 YFSETQ. The CDR3 DNA is TGCGCCAGCAGCGCAGGGACTAGCTCCAACACAGATACGCAGTATTTT. Translated: CASSAGTSSNTDTQYF.

The rearrangement uses TRBV5-1 and TRBJ1-1, with D uncertain. Looked up from germline, CDR1 is SGHRS and CDR2 is YFSETQ. Trimming removed 0 bases from V and 1 base from J, with 4 bases in between. The CDR3 totals 13 residues. CDR3 nucleotide sequence: TGCGCCAGCAGCTTGGGGTCGAACACTGAAGCTTTCTTT. It specifies CASSLGSNTEAFF.

This clone was seen more than once but under ten times. The chain recombines TRBV5-6 with TRBJ2-3; weak D call: TRBD2 (6 bases). Trimming removed 2 bases at V and 4 bases at J, with 14 bases between. The CDR3 is made up of 15 amino acids. Germline loops: CDR1 SGHDT, CDR2 YYEEEE. The CDR3 loop reads CASSFRGMGSDTQYF. CDR3 sequence (DNA): TGTGCCAGCAGCTTCCGCGGGATGGGCTCAGATACGCAGTATTTT.

V gene TRBV7-9 combines with J gene TRBJ1-5; TRBD1 matches at 10 bases. V lost 3 bases and J lost 1; bases outside the gene matches: 3. Germline V gives CDR1 SEHNR, CDR2 FQNEAQ (reference sequence). The length of the CDR3 is 16 residues. The CDR3 coding sequence is TGTGCCAGCAGCTTCGGGACAGGGGTAAGCAATCAGCCCCAGCATTTT. It translates to CASSFGTGVSNQPQHF.

The chain employs TRBV11-3 and TRBJ2-7; D is uncertain. The CDR3 loop spans 13 amino acids. Germline V gene data show CDR1 as SGHNT and CDR2 as YENEEA. The V gene lost 3 bases and the J gene lost 2 bases, with 8 bases spanning the gap. Written as DNA, the CDR3 is TGTGCCAGCAGCTTGGGCCCGACCTACGAGCAGTACTTC. It yields the protein CASSLGPTYEQYF.

V usage is TRBV5-1 and J usage is TRBJ2-5, with D possibly matching TRBD2 (5 bases). There are 15 residues in the CDR3. V gave up 6 bases and J gave up 1 base, with 16 bases separating them. Germline V lookup: CDR1 SGHRS, CDR2 YFSETQ. CDR3 nucleotides: TGCGCCAGCAAGAGTTTGAGCGGATCCCAAGAGACCCAGTACTTC. Translated: CASKSLSGSQETQYF.

The V gene is TRBV5-1, the J gene TRBJ2-7, with unresolved D. Germline V gives CDR1 SGHRS, CDR2 YFSETQ. V was trimmed by 4 bases and J by 2 bases, leaving 13 bases between them. CDR3 length equals 14 residues. The CDR3 sequence: CASSPGSRPYEQYF. CDR3 DNA sequence: TGCGCCAGCAGCCCGGGTTCGAGGCCCTACGAGCAGTACTTC. Supplemented by reference TRBV5-1 and TRBJ2-7, the full variable domain reads KAGVTQTPRYLIKTRGQQVTLSCSPISGHRSVSWYQQTPGQGLQFLFEYFSETQRNKGNFPGRFSGRQFSNSRSEMNVSTLELGDSALYLCASSPGSRPYEQYFGPGTRLTVT.

Only a few counts were recorded for this clone. V and J are TRBV7-9 and TRBJ1-1, with TRBD1 identical over 8 bases. CDR3 length equals 15 residues. V gave up 5 bases and J gave up 1 base; unmatched junction bases: 6. The V gene's germline CDR1 is SEHNR and CDR2 FQNEAQ (reference sequence). CDR3: CASSARDRTNTEAFF. CDR3 bases: TGTGCCAGCAGCGCCCGGGACAGGACGAACACTGAAGCTTTCTTT.

This chain joins TRBV6-1 and TRBJ1-5; 11 nucleotides agree with TRBD1. Losses at the gene ends were 0 bases for V and 10 bases for J; bases not matched to a gene: 11. CDR3 length equals 17 residues. Per the germline V gene, CDR1 is MNHNS and CDR2 is SASEGT. The CDR3 sequence is CASSEADRGRSGGPQHF. In nucleotides, the CDR3 is TGTGCCAGCAGTGAAGCGGACAGGGGGCGATCCGGTGGCCCCCAGCATTTT.

This clone was seen a handful of times. This rearrangement joins TRBV27 to TRBJ1-5, with unresolved D. Germline V gene data show CDR1 as MNHEY and CDR2 as SMNVEV (reference sequence). Trimming took off 5 bases at V and 7 bases at J, with 12 bases between the two ends. The CDR3 is 13 amino acids. For the CDR3, the DNA is TGTGCCAGCAGTCCCACTGGGCTCCAGCCCCAGCATTTT. Translation: CASSPTGLQPQHF.